The T cell receptor (beta chain) described here comes from a study of blood T cell repertoires in COVID-19. Study as a whole: Donors in the United States, Italy and Spain gave samples during acute or convalescent COVID-19. Nucleic acid was either cDNA or gDNA, and it came from T cells, B-cell-depleted T cells, or PBMCs.

In the authors' methods: Reference gene primer amplification gave nucleated cell count estimates. Repertoires were generated with immunoSEQ multiplex PCR, while TCRdb's copy carries only in-frame clones and drops some. That table is the source of V, J and clone size, and D and trimming were worked out from the DNA. Of about 250,000 clones in the sample, roughly 91% were seen once. The CDR3 is 11 residues long. Trimming stripped 4 bases from V and 6 bases from J, with 9 bases between. The germline CDR1 and CDR2 sequences are SQVTM and ANQGSEA. The chain has TRBV29-1 and TRBJ1-2; no clear D gene. This TCR was recovered from a woman aged 40 to 50 who had recovered from COVID-19. Specimen: peripheral blood. The CDR3 region has the DNA TGCAGCGTTGGGAGGACCGATGGCTACACCTTC. It translates to CSVGRTDGYTF. The whole variable domain, filled in from reference TRBV29-1 and TRBJ1-2, reads SAVISQKPSRDICQRGTSLTIQCQVDSQVTMMFWYRQQPGQSLTLIATANQGSEATYESGFVIDKFPISRPNLTFSTLTVSNMSPEDSSIYLCSVGRTDGYTFGSGTRLTVV.